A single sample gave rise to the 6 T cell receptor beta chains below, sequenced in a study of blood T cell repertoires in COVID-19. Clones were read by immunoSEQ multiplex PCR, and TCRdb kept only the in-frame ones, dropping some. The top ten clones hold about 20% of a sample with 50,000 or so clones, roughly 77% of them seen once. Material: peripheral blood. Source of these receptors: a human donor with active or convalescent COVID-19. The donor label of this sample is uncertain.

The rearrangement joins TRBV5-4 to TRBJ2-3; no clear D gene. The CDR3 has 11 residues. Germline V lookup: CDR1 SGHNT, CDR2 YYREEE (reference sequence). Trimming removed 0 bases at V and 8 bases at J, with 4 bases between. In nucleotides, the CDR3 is TGTGCCAGCAGCTTGGGGCTTACGCAGTATTTT. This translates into CASSLGLTQYF.

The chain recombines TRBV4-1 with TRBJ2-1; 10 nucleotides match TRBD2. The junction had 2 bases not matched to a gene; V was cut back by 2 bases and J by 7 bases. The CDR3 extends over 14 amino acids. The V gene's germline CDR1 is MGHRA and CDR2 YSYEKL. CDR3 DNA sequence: TGCGCCAGCAGCCAAACTAGCGGGACAAATGAGCAGTTCTTC. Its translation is CASSQTSGTNEQFF.

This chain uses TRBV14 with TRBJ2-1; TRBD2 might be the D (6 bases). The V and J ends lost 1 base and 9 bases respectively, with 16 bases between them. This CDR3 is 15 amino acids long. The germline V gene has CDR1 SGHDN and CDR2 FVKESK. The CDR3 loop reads CASSQVGGSSSEQFF. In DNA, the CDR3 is TGTGCCAGCAGCCAAGTCGGAGGGAGTTCCAGTGAGCAGTTCTTC.

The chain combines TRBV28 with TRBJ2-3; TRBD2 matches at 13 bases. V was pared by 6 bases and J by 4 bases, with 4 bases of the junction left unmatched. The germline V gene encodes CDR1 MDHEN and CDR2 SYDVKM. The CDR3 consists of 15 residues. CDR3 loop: CASRPLAGGADTQYF. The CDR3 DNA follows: TGTGCCAGCAGACCACTAGCGGGAGGGGCAGATACGCAGTATTTT. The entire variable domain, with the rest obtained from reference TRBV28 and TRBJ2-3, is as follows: DVKVTQSSRYLVKRTGEKVFLECVQDMDHENMFWYRQDPGLGLRLIYFSYDVKMKEKGDIPEGYSVSREKKERFSLILESASTNQTSMYLCASRPLAGGADTQYFGPGTRLTVL.

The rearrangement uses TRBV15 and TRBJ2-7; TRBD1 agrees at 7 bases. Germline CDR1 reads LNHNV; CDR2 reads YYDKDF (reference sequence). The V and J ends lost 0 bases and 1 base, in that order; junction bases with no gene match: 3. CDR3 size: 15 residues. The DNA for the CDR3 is TGTGCCACCAGCAGAGAGGGACAGTGGTCCTACGAGCAGTACTTC. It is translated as CATSREGQWSYEQYF.

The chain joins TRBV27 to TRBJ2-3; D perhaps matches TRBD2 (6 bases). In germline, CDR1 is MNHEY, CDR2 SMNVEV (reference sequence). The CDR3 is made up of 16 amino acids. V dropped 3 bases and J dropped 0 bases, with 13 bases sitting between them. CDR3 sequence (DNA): TGTGCCAGCAGTTTGAAGGGGAGGACTAGCACAGATACGCAGTATTTT. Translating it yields CASSLKGRTSTDTQYF.